This entry describes one T cell receptor beta chain. In the authors' methods: Reference gene primer amplification in the assay estimated nucleated cell counts. Libraries were prepared by immunoSEQ multiplex PCR; TCRdb keeps only in-frame clonotypes and omits some of them. V, J and clone size were drawn from that table, and D and trimming were deduced from the DNA. The sample comprises 150,000 to 180,000 clones, about 80% of which are singletons, and 25% to 30% rests with the top ten. The data stem from a study of blood T cell repertoires in COVID-19. The wider study: Samples came from the United States, Italy and Spain, spanning acute and convalescent COVID-19. T cells, B-cell-depleted T cells, or PBMCs supplied cDNA or gDNA.

Germline V CDR1 and CDR2: SGHAT, FQNNGV. The CDR3 has 17 residues. V was pared by 1 base and J by 3 bases, with 13 bases between. The chain is built from TRBV11-2 and TRBJ1-6, with D uncertain. The specimen sequenced was peripheral blood. This receptor was obtained from an older woman with acute or convalescent COVID-19. The DNA of the CDR3 is TGTGCCAGCAGCTTAGTGGGCAGACCCAGCTATAATTCACCCCTCCACTTT. This codes for CASSLVGRPSYNSPLHF.